This passage covers 9 T cell receptor beta chains from one sample sequenced in a study of T cell repertoires in cytomegalovirus infection. Their recognized antigens are unknown. MiXCR, run by TCRdb on the reads, gives a single entry per CDR3 protein. The repertoire holds around 130,000 distinct CDR3 sequences, with roughly a quarter as singletons. The source material was PBMCs, sequenced either directly or after in vitro stimulation (not recorded which). The source of these receptors is a human donor in good health (CMV status not recorded). Some clones in this sample may be carry-over from other donors' samples.

This clonotype was seen only a few times. The chain is built from TRBV7-2 and TRBJ2-1; 16 nucleotides agree with TRBD2. CDR1 and CDR2 (germline): SGHTA, FQGNSA. V shed 0 bases, J shed 6 bases, and the junction held 8 bases outside the gene matches. There are 19 residues in the CDR3. The CDR3 loop reads CASSLAGTSGRALRNEQFF. The CDR3 DNA is TGTGCCAGCAGCTTAGCGGGGACTAGCGGGAGGGCCCTCCGCAATGAGCAGTTCTTC.

This clonotype was observed a few times. The gene calls are TRBV18 and TRBJ1-2, with a weak D call TRBD1 (5 bases). Per the germline V gene, CDR1 is KGHSH and CDR2 is LQKENI. This CDR3 comprises 14 residues. V lost 1 base, J lost 7 bases, and 13 bases lay in between. The CDR3 DNA follows: TGTGCCAGCTCACCACGTCTCAGGGACGGTGGCTACACCTTC. Its translation: CASSPRLRDGGYTF. Looking up the rest from reference TRBV18 and TRBJ1-2 gives the full variable domain: NAGVMQNPRHLVRRRGQEARLRCSPMKGHSHVYWYRQLPEEGLKFMVYLQKENIIDESGMPKERFSAEFPKEGPSILRIQQVVRGDSAAYFCASSPRLRDGGYTFGSGTRLTVV.

This sequence joins TRBV9 and TRBJ2-1; D may be TRBD2 (9 bases). CDR3 length: 16 residues. Looked up from germline, CDR1 is SGDLS and CDR2 is YYNGEE. Trimming left V 7 bases short and J 0 bases short, with 17 bases between. The CDR3 region is CASQGASGNSYNEQFF. In DNA form, the CDR3 reads TGTGCCAGCCAGGGGGCTAGCGGGAACTCCTACAATGAGCAGTTCTTC.

The chain combines TRBV27 with TRBJ1-4; D is unresolved. The CDR3 is made up of 14 amino acids. The V gene's germline CDR1 is MNHEY and CDR2 SMNVEV (reference sequence). Trimming removed 5 bases at V and 4 bases at J, with 11 bases between. The CDR3 DNA is TGTGCCAGCAGTCCCCGTAGGTTTAATGAAAAACTGTTTTTT. Its translation: CASSPRRFNEKLFF.

The chain links TRBV19 to TRBJ1-2; D is uncertain. The V gene lost 7 bases and the J gene lost 7 bases, with 10 bases spanning the gap. The CDR3 contains 11 residues. CDR1 LNHDA and CDR2 SQIVND come from the germline V gene (reference sequence). In DNA, the CDR3 is TGTGCCAGTAACGGGTTCAGTGGCTACACCTTC. This sequence encodes CASNGFSGYTF.

This clonotype came up many times. The chain is built from TRBV7-9 and TRBJ2-7, with 13 bases fitting TRBD2. The CDR3 sequence is 17 residues long. The germline gives CDR1 SEHNR, CDR2 FQNEAQ (reference sequence). The V and J ends lost 9 bases and 6 bases, in that order; junction bases with no gene match: 17. The CDR3: CASSRLAGGIGTREQYF. CDR3 coding DNA: TGTGCCAGTTCCAGACTAGCGGGAGGTATAGGAACCCGCGAGCAGTACTTC.

This clonotype was seen a few times. The rearrangement links TRBV6-1 to TRBJ1-5, with D uncertain. The ends were cut back, 6 bases at V and 6 bases at J, with 6 bases in the middle. The CDR3 is 11 amino acids. CDR1 MNHNS and CDR2 SASEGT come from the germline V gene. The CDR3 protein is CASRNSQPQHF. In DNA, the CDR3 is TGTGCCAGCAGGAATAGTCAGCCCCAGCATTTT.

The CDR3 protein is CASSLLDTYTDTQYF. In nucleotides, the CDR3 is TGCGCCAGCAGCTTGTTAGACACTTACACAGATACGCAGTATTTT. This chain links TRBV5-1 with TRBJ2-3; unclear D gene. Trimming shortened V by 1 base and J by 2 bases, and 11 bases separated the two germline ends. The germline V gene has CDR1 SGHRS and CDR2 YFSETQ. There are 15 residues in the CDR3.

This clonotype was observed a few times. This chain links TRBV7-9 with TRBJ2-1; 7 nucleotides line up with TRBD2. Germline CDR1 is SEHNR and CDR2 is FQNEAQ (reference sequence). J gave up 9 bases and V 2 bases, and 10 bases lay outside the gene matches. The CDR3 consists of 15 residues. CDR3 sequence: CASSLSSGIVGEQFF. For the CDR3, the DNA is TGTGCCAGCAGCTTATCCAGCGGGATAGTCGGTGAGCAGTTCTTC.